The source of this TCR beta chain is a study of robustness of blood B and T cell sequencing (dated by TCRdb to between 2018 and 2020). In the study overall: The goal of the study was to figure out the amount of peripheral blood required to reliably characterize the TCRbeta and IgG repertoires of an individual. As technical replicates, two replicate TCRbeta cDNA libraries were prepared from one shared RNA pool derived from a single 10 ml draw. TCRbeta and IgG repertoires were quantified in each of the roughly ten independently drawn blood samples.

The germline V gene (reference sequence) supplies CDR1 MNHEY and CDR2 SMNVEV. The CDR3 has 14 amino acids, counting the end cysteine and phenylalanine. The entry retains the CDR3 DNA only, 42 bases that are in frame from base 1. V is cut back by 4 bases and J by 2 bases, with 4 bases in the junction unmatched. There are a few counts of this clonotype. Its specific antigen is unknown. Base qualities were left out, and no much larger clone turns up one base away. TCRbeta repertoires were quantified from mRNA rather than genomic DNA, which captures expressed receptors. Buffy coat leukocytes were collected into Trizol, and RNA was extracted with the Direct-zol RNA MiniPrep Plus kit without cell sorting. To separate plasma, buffy coat and red blood cells, the EDTA blood tubes were centrifuged right away at 4 degrees C. Library preparation used PCR. The sequencer listed for this sample is Illumina MiSeq. Synthesis of cDNA relied on SMARTScribe reverse transcriptase together with a 5' template-switch oligo that added a universal priming site. The template-switch oligo carried a 12-nucleotide random unique molecular identifier (UMI) that tagged each cDNA molecule. During reverse transcription, TCRbeta transcripts were targeted by chain-specific reverse primers. Uracil DNA glycosylase treatment removed residual template-switch adapters, and cDNA was purified with a Qiagen MinElute kit. For the first PCR, approximately 25 cycles were run with KAPA HiFi HotStart ReadyMix and step-out primers, split across four 50 ul reactions. Products of the first-round PCR were gel-purified before additional amplification. Illumina Nextera adapters were attached in a second roughly 8-cycle PCR, after which libraries were purified and pooled. The UMI barcode for each TCRbeta molecule was captured by a 50-nucleotide 5' read. On the study's bioinformatics: Using the MIGEC toolkit, reads were grouped by UMI into consensus reads. Final reads were produced by merging forward and reverse consensus reads with PEAR. Identical UMI-sequence pairs shared across libraries were treated as cross-sample contamination and removed by a custom decontamination script. V(D)J assignment and CDR3 extraction were performed with MIGMAP, a wrapper around IgBLAST. A TCR clonotype was defined as sharing the same V gene, J gene and CDR3 amino acid sequence, and CDR1 and CDR2 were not sequenced. TCRdb passed the public sequencing reads through fastp at Q25 and MiXCR, retaining productive beta sequences. Duplicate CDR3 protein sequences are folded into a single record with the most common DNA and genes. The V and J calls follow TCRdb's processing rather than the paper's. This sample has some 1,600 distinct CDR3 sequences in its table, and roughly two thirds of those were observed once. The top ten clones comprise about 40% of the sample.

Study-level results and caveats: Across technical replicate libraries, 94.8% of the top 10,000 TCRbeta clonotypes in one library were also found in the other. One pair of TCRbeta libraries showed evidence of cross-contamination, likely from batch processing; the shared UMI-sequence pairs were removed. Coverage of the top 10,000 TCRbeta clonotypes approached saturation when 3 or 4 tubes (about 30-45 ml blood) were combined. Pooling tubes did not increase the overlap of rare TCRbeta clonotypes, which implies that much larger blood volumes would be needed to capture rare TCRbeta clonotypes. Immediate fractionation was required for EDTA tubes, so the use of EDTA tubes in multi-site collections was limited. Every single 10 ml sample contained the 1,000 most abundant TCRbeta clonotypes from the pooled draws. The TCRbeta rarefaction curves did not fully level off, which suggests under-sequencing or many low-abundance clonotypes.

Rearrangement joined TRBV27 to TRBJ2-5; 7 of the junction bases match TRBD1. This TCR derives from a human donor in good health. Material for sequencing was peripheral blood. The CDR3 loop reads CASSSTGYQETQYF. The DNA sequence follows: TGTGCCAGCAGTTCGACAGGGTATCAAGAGACCCAGTACTTC.